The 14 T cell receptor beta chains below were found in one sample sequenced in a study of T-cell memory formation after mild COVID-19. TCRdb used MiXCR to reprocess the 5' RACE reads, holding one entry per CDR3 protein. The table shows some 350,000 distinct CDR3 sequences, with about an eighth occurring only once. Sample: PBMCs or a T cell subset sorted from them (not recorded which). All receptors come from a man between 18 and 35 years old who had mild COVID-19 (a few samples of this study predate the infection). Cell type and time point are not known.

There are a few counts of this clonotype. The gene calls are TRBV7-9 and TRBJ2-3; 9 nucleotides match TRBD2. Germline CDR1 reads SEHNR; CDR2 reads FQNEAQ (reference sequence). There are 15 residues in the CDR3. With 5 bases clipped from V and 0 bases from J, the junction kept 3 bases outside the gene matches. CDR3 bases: TGTGCCAGCAGCAATAGCGGGGGAAGCACAGATACGCAGTATTTT. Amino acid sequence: CASSNSGGSTDTQYF.

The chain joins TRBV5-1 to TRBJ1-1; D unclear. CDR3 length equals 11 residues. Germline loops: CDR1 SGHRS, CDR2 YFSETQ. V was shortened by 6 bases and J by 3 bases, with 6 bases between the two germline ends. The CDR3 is CASTLDTEAFF. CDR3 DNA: TGCGCCAGCACTCTGGACACTGAAGCTTTCTTT.

Written as DNA, the CDR3 is TGTGCCAGCTCACGGACTAGCGGGGGGGAAGTCTACGAGCAGTACTTC. The encoded protein is CASSRTSGGEVYEQYF. The chain is built from TRBV18 and TRBJ2-7; 15 bases are shared with TRBD2. J gave up 3 bases and V 4 bases, and 4 bases lay outside the gene matches. Germline V CDR1 and CDR2: KGHSH, LQKENI. The CDR3 has 16 amino acids.

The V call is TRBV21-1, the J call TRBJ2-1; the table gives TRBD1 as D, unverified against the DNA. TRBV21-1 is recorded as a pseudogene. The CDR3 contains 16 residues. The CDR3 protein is CASGTGTVSSYNEQFF. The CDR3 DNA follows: TGTGCCAGCGGAACCGGGACGGTTAGCTCCTACAATGAGCAGTTCTTC.

CDR3 protein: CASSQEKQNIYPPLHF. CDR3 bases: TGTGCCAGCAGCCAAGAAAAACAGAATATTTATCCACCCCTCCACTTT. The chain is built from TRBV4-2 and TRBJ1-6; D is uncertain. V dropped 0 bases and J dropped 11 bases, with 17 bases sitting between them. CDR3 length: 16 amino acids. Germline V CDR1 and CDR2: LGHNA, YNFKEQ.

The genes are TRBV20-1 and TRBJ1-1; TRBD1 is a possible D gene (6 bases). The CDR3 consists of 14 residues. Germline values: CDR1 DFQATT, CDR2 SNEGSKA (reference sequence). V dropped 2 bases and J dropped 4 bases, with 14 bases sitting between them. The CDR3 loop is CSARTYRVATEAFF. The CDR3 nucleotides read TGCAGTGCTAGAACCTACAGGGTAGCCACTGAAGCTTTCTTT.

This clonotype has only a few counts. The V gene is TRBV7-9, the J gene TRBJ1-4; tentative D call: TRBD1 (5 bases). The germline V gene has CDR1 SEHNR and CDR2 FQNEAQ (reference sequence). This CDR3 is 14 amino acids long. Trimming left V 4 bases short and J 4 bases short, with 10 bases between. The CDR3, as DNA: TGTGCCAGCAGCTACCGGGACGGTAATGAAAAACTGTTTTTT. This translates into CASSYRDGNEKLFF.

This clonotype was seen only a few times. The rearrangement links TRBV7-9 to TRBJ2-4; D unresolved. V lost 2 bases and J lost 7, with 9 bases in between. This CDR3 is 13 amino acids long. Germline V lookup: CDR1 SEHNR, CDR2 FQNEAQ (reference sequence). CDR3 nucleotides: TGTGCCAGCAGCTTAATTGATATCAACATTCAGTACTTC. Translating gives CASSLIDINIQYF.

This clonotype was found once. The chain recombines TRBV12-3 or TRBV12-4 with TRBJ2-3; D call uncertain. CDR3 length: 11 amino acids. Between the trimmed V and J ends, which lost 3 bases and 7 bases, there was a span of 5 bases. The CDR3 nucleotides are TGTGCCAGCAGTTTTGCGTATACGCAGTATTTT. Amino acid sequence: CASSFAYTQYF.

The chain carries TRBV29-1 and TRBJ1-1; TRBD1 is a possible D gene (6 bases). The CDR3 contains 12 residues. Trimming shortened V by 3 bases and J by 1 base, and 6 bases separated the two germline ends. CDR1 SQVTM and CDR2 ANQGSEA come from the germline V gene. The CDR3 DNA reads TGCAGCGTTGAGACAGGGAACACTGAAGCTTTCTTT. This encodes CSVETGNTEAFF.

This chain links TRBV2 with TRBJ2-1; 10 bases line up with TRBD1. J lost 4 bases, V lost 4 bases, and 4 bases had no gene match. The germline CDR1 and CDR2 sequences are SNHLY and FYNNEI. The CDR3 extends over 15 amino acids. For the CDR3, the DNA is TGTGCCAGCAGTGCCGGGACAGGGGTTTACAATGAGCAGTTCTTC. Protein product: CASSAGTGVYNEQFF. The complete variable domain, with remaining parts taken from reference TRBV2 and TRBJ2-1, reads EPEVTQTPSHQVTQMGQEVILRCVPISNHLYFYWYRQILGQKVEFLVSFYNNEISEKSEIFDDQFSVERPDGSNFTLKIRSTKLEDSAMYFCASSAGTGVYNEQFFGPGTRLTVL.

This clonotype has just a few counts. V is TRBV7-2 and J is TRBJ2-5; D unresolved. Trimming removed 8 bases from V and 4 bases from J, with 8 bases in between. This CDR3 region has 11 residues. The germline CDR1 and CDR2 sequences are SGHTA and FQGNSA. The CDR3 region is CASRSVETQYF. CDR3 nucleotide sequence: TGTGCCAGCCGGAGCGTAGAGACCCAGTACTTC.

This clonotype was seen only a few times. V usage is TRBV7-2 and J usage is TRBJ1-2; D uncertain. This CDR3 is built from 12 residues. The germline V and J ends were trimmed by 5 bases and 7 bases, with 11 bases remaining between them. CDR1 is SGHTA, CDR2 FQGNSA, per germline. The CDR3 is CASSLRPAGYTF. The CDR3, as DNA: TGTGCCAGCAGCCTTCGACCAGCTGGCTACACCTTC.

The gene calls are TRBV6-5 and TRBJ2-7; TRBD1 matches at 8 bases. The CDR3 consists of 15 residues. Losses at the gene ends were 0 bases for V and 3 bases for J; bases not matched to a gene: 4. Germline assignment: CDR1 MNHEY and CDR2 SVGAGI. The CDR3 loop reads CASSYSWTGYYEQYF. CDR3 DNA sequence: TGTGCCAGCAGTTACTCTTGGACAGGGTACTACGAGCAGTACTTC.